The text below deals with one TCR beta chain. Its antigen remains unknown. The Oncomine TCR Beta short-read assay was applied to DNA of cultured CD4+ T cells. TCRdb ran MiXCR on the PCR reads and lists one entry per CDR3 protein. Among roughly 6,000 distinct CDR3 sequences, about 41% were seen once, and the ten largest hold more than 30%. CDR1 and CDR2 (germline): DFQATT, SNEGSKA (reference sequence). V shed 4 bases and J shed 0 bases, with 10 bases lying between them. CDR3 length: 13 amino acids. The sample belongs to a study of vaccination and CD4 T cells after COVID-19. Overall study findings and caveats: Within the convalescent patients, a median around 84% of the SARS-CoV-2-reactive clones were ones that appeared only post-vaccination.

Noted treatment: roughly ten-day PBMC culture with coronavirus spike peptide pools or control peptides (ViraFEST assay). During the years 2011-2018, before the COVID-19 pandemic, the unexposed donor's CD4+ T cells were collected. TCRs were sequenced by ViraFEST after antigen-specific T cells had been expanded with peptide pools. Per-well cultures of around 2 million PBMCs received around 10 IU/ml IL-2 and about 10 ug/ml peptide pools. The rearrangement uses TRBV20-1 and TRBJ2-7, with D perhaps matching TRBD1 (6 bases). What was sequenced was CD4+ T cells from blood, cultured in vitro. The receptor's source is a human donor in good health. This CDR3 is CSAIRGDSYEQYF. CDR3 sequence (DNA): TGCAGTGCTATCAGGGGAGACTCCTACGAGCAGTACTTC.